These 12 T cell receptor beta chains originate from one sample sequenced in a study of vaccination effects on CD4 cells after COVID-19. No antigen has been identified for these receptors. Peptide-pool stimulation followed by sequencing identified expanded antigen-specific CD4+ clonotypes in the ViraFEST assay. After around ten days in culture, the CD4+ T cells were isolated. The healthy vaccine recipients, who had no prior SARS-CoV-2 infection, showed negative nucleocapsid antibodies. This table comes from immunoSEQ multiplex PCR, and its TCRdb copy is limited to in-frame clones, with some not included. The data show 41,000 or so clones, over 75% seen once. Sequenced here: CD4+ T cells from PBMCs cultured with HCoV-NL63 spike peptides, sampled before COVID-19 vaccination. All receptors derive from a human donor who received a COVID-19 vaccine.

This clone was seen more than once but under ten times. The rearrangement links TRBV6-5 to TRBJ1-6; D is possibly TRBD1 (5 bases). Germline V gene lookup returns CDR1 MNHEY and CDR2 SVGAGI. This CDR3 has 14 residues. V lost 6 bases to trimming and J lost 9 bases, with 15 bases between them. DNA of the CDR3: TGTGCCAGCAGGGCGGAGGGGATGGGTTCACCCCTCCACTTT. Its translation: CASRAEGMGSPLHF.

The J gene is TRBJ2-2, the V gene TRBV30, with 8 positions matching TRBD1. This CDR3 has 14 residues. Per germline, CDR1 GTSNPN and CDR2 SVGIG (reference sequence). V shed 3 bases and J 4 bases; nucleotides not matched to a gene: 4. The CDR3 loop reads CAWRVRGPTGELFF. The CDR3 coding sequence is TGTGCCTGGAGGGTCAGGGGGCCCACCGGGGAGCTGTTTTTT.

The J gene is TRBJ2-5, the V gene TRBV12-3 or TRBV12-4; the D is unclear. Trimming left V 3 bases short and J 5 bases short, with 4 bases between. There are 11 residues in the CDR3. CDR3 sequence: CASSFWETQYF. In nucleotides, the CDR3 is TGTGCCAGCAGTTTTTGGGAGACCCAGTACTTC.

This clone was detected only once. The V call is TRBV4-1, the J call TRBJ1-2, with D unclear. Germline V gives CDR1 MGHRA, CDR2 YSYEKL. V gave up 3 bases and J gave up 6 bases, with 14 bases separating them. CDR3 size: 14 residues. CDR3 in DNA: TGCGCCAGCAGCCAGAGGGTGTCTTTCCATGGCTACACCTTC. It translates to CASSQRVSFHGYTF.

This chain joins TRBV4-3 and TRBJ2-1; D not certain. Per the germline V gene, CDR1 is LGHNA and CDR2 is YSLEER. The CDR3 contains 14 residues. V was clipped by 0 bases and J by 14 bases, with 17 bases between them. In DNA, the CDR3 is TGCGCCAGCAGCCAAGATTCGGAACAGACCCGAAAGTTCTTC. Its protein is CASSQDSEQTRKFF.

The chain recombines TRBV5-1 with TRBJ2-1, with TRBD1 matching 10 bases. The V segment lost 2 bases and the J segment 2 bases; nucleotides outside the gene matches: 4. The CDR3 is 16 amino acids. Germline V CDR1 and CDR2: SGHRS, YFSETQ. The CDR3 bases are TGCGCCAGCAGCTTCGACAGGGGGCTGACCTACAATGAGCAGTTCTTC. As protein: CASSFDRGLTYNEQFF.

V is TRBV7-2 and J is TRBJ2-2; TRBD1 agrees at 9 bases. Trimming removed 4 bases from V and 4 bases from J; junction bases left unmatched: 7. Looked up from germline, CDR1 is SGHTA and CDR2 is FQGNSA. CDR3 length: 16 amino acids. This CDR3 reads CASSSTGGAGTGELFF. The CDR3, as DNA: TGTGCCAGCAGCTCAACAGGGGGCGCGGGCACCGGGGAGCTGTTTTTT.

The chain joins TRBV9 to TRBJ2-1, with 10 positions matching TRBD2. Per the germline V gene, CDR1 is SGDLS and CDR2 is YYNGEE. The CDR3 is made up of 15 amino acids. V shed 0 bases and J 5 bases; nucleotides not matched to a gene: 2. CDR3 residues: CASSVVAGGDNEQFF. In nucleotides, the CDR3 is TGTGCCAGCAGCGTAGTAGCGGGGGGTGACAATGAGCAGTTCTTC.

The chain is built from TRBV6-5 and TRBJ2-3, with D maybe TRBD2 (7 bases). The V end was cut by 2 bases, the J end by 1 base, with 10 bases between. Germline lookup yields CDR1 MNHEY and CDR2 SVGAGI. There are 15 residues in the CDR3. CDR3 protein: CASSYKGGGTDTQYF. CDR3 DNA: TGTGCCAGCAGTTACAAGGGGGGGGGCACAGATACGCAGTATTTT.

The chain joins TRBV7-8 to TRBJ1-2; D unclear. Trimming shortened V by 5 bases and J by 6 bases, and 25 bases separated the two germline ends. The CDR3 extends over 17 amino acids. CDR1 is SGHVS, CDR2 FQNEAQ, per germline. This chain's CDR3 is CASSDERYRLSGDGYTF. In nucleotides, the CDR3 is TGTGCCAGCAGCGACGAGCGTTATCGGCTCTCCGGGGATGGCTACACCTTC.

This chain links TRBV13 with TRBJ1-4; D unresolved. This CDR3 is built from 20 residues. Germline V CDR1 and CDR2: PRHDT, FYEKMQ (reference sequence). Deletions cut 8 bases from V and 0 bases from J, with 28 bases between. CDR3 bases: TGTGCCAGCTCCATAGGGCGAATCCCCCACAACCGAGCAACTAATGAAAAACTGTTTTTT. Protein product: CASSIGRIPHNRATNEKLFF.

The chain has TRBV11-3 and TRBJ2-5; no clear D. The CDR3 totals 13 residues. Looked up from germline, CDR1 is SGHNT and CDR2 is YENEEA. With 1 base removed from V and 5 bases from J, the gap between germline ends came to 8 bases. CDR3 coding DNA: TGTGCCAGCAGCTTAGGAGTAGACGAGACCCAGTACTTC. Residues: CASSLGVDETQYF.